In this sample, the clone carrying this T cell receptor (beta chain) turned up a few times. This CDR3 comprises 17 residues. CDR1 is KGHDR, CDR2 SFDVKD, per germline. V lost 3 bases, J lost 7 bases, and 10 bases stayed unmatched. Primers used in a second PCR of roughly 6 to 11 cycles were a sample-barcoded 5' primer and a J-beta primer mix. TCRdb reprocessed the 5' RACE reads via MiXCR and lists one record per CDR3 protein. The sample includes about 1.8 million distinct CDR3 sequences, about 49% of them seen just once. This record belongs to a study of blood T cells in healthy people across ages. This chain joins TRBV24-1 and TRBJ2-1, with 11 positions matching TRBD2. This sequence was found in a woman in her thirties or forties in good health. The material sequenced was blood. CDR3 in amino acids: CATSDPVAGGLLNEQFF. In DNA, the CDR3 is TGTGCCACCAGTGATCCGGTAGCGGGGGGGCTCTTGAATGAGCAGTTCTTC.